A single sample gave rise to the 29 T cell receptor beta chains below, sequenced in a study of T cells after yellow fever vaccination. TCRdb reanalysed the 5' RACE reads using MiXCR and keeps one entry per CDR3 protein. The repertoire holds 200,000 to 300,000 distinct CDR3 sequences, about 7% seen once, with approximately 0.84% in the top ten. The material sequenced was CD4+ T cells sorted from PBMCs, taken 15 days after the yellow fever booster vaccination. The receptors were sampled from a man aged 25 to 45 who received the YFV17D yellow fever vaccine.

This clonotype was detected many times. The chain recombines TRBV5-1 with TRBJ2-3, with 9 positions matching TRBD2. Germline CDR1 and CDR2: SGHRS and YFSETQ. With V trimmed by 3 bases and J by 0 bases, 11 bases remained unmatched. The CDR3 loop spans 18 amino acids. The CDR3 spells CASSSGSGSRLSTDTQYF. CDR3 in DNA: TGCGCCAGCAGCTCGGGTAGCGGGAGTCGGTTGAGCACAGATACGCAGTATTTT.

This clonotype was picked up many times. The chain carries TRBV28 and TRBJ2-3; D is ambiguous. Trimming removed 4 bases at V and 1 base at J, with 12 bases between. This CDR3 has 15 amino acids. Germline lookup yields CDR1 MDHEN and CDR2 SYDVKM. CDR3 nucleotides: TGTGCCAGCAGTTCCCCCCAGCCGCGCACAGATACGCAGTATTTT. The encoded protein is CASSSPQPRTDTQYF.

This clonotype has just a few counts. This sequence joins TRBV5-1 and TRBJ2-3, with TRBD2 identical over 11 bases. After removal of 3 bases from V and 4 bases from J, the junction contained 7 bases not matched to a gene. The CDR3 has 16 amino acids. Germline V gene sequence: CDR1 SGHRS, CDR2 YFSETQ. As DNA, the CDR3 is TGCGCCAGCAGCTCTACCCTAGCGGGAGGTTCAGATACGCAGTATTTT. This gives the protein CASSSTLAGGSDTQYF.

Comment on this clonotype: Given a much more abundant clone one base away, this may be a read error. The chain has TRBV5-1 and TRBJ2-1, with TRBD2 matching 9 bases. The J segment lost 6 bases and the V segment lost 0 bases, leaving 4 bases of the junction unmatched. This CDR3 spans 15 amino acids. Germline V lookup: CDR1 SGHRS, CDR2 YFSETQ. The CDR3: CASSLVGGRANEQFF. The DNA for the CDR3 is TGCGCCAGCAGCTTGGTCGGCGGGAGGGCCAATGAGCAGTTCTTC.

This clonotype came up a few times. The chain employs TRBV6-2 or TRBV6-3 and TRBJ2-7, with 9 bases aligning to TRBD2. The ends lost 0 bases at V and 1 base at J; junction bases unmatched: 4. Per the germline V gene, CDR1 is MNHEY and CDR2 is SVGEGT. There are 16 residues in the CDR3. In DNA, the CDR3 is TGTGCCAGCAGTTACTCGAGGAGCGGGAGGTCCTACGAGCAGTACTTC. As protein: CASSYSRSGRSYEQYF.

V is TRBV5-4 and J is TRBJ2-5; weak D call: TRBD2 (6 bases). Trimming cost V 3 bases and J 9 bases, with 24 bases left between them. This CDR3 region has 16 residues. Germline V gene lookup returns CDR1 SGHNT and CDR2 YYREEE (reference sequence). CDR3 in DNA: TGTGCCAGCAGCTCCTGGACGGACCATCGCGGGGAGCCCCAGTACTTC. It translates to CASSSWTDHRGEPQYF.

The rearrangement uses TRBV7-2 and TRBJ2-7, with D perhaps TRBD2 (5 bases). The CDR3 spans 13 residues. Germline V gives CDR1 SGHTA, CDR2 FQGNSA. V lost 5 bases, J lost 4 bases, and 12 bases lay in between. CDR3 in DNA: TGTGCCAGCAGCCCCGAGGGCCGGTACGAGCAGTACTTC. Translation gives CASSPEGRYEQYF.

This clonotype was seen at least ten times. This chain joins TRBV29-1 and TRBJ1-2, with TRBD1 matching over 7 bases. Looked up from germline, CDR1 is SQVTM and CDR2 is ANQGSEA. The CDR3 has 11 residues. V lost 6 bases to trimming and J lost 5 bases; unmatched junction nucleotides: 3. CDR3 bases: TGCAGCGTATCGGGACAGTATGGCTACACCTTC. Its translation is CSVSGQYGYTF.

The CDR3 coding sequence is TGCAGTGCCCGCGGGACGGGCAGCGACGAGCAGTACTTC. This gives the protein CSARGTGSDEQYF. The V and J genes are TRBV20-1 and TRBJ2-7, with a possible D match to TRBD2 (6 bases). Germline values: CDR1 DFQATT, CDR2 SNEGSKA (reference sequence). The CDR3 extends over 13 amino acids. The V end lost 6 bases, the J end lost 5 bases, and 17 bases lay between the germline ends.

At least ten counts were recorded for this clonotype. The CDR3 reads CSVLDRGAVEKLFF. The CDR3 region has the DNA TGCAGCGTTCTAGACAGGGGTGCGGTGGAAAAACTGTTTTTT. The rearrangement uses TRBV29-1 and TRBJ1-4; 8 nucleotides line up with TRBD1. This CDR3 is 14 amino acids long. The V segment lost 5 bases and the J segment 8 bases; nucleotides outside the gene matches: 10. Germline values: CDR1 SQVTM, CDR2 ANQGSEA.

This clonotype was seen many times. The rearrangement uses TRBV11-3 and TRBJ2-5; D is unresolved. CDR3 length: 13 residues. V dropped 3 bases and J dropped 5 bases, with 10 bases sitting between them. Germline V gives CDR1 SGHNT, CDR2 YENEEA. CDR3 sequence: CASSLQLGETQYF. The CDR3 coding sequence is TGTGCCAGCAGCTTGCAGTTGGGGGAGACCCAGTACTTC.

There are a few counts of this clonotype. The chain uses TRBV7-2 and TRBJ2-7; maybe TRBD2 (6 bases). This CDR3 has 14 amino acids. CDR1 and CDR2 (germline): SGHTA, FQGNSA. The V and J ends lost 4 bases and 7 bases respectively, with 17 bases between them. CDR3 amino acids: CASSSEAGREEQYF. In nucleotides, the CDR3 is TGTGCCAGCAGCTCCGAAGCAGGGCGGGAAGAGCAGTACTTC.

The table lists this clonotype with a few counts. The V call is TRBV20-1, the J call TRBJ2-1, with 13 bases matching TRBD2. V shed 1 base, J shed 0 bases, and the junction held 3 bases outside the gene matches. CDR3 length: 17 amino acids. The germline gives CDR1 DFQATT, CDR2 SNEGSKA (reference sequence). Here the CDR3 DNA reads TGCAGTGCTAGAGCAAGGACTAGCGGGGGCTCCTACAATGAGCAGTTCTTC. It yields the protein CSARARTSGGSYNEQFF.

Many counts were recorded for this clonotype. The CDR3 loop reads CSARDARRQGQFF. Written as DNA, the CDR3 is TGCAGTGCTAGAGATGCTAGACGGCAGGGACAGTTCTTC. The chain joins TRBV20-1 to TRBJ2-1; weak D call: TRBD1 (5 bases). Germline values: CDR1 DFQATT, CDR2 SNEGSKA (reference sequence). Trimming took off 0 bases at V and 13 bases at J, with 16 bases between the two ends. CDR3 length: 13 amino acids.

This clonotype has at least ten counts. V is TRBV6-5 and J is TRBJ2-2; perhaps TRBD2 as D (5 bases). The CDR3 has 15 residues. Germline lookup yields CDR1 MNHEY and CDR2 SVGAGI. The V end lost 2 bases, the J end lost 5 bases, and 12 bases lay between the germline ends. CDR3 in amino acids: CASSYVPGGTGELFF. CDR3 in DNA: TGTGCCAGCAGTTACGTTCCCGGCGGGACCGGGGAGCTGTTTTTT.

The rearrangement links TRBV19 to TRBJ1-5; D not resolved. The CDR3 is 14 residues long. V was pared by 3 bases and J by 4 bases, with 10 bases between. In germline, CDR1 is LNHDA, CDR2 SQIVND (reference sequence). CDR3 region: CASSIPRLNQPQHF. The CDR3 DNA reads TGTGCCAGTAGTATTCCCAGACTTAATCAGCCCCAGCATTTT.

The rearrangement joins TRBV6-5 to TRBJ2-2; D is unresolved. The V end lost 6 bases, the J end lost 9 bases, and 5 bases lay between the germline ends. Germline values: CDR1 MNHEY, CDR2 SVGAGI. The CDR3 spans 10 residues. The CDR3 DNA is TGTGCCAGCAGCCGCCGGGAGCTGTTTTTT. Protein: CASSRRELFF.

This chain's CDR3 is CSAPENTEAFF. CDR3 DNA sequence: TGCAGTGCCCCTGAGAACACTGAAGCTTTCTTT. The chain uses TRBV20-1 and TRBJ1-1; D remains unclear. Germline-derived CDR1 and CDR2 are DFQATT and SNEGSKA (reference sequence). V was cut by 6 bases and J by 1 base, with 6 bases left in between. The CDR3 contains 11 residues.

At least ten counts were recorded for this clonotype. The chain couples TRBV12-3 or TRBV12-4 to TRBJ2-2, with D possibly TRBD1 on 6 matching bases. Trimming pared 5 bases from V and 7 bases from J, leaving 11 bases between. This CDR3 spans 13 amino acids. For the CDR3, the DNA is TGTGCCAGCAGTCAGGACAGACTCGGGGAGCTGTTTTTT. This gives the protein CASSQDRLGELFF.

Written as DNA, the CDR3 is TGTGCCAGCAGCTCGACGGGGTTTAAAGATACGCAGTATTTT. It translates to CASSSTGFKDTQYF. J is TRBJ2-3 and V is TRBV5-4; D perhaps matches TRBD2 (5 bases). Trimming pared 3 bases from V and 5 bases from J, leaving 13 bases between. The V gene's germline CDR1 is SGHNT and CDR2 YYREEE (reference sequence). The CDR3 runs to 14 residues.

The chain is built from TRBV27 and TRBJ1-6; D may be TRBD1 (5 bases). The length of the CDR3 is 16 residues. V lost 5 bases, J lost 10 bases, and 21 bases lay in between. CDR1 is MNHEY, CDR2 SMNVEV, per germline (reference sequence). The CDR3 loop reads CASSLTLPGVVSPLHF. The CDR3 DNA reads TGTGCCAGCAGTCTAACCCTCCCGGGGGTGGTCTCACCCCTCCACTTT.

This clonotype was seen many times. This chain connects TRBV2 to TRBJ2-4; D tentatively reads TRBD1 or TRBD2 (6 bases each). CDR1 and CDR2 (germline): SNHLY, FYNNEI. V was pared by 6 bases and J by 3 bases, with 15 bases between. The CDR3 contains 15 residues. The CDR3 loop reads CASRNDGGGKNIQYF. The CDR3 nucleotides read TGTGCCAGCAGGAATGACGGGGGCGGCAAAAACATTCAGTACTTC.

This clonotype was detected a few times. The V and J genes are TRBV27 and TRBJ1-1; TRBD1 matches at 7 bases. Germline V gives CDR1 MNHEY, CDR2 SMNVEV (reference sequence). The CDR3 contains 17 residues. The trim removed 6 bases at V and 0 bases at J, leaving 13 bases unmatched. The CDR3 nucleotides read TGTGCCAGCAGCGGAAGAGGGACAGCTGGGATGAACACTGAAGCTTTCTTT. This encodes CASSGRGTAGMNTEAFF.

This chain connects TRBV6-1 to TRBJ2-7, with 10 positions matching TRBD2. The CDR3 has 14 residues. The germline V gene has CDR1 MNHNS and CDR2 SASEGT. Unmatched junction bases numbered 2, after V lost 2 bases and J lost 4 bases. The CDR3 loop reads CASSELAGVYEQYF. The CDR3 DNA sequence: TGTGCCAGCAGTGAACTAGCGGGAGTTTACGAGCAGTACTTC.

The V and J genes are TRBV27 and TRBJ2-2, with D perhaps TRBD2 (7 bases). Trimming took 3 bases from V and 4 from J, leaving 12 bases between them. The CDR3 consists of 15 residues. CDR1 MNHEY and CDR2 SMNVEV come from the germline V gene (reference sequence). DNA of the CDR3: TGTGCCAGCAGTTTGACAGGCGGGAGCACCGGGGAGCTGTTTTTT. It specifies CASSLTGGSTGELFF.

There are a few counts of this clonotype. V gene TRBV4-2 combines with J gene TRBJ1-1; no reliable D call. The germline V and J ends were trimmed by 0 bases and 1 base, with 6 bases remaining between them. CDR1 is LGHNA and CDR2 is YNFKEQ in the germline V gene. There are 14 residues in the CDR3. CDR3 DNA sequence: TGTGCCAGCAGCCAAGACGTTACGAACACTGAAGCTTTCTTT. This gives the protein CASSQDVTNTEAFF.

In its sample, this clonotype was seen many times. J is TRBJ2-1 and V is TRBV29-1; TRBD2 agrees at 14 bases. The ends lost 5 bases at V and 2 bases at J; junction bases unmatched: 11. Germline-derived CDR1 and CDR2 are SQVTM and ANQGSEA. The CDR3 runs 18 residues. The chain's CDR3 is CSVPSLGLAGGAYNEQFF. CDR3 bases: TGCAGCGTTCCTTCACTAGGACTAGCGGGAGGCGCCTACAATGAGCAGTTCTTC.

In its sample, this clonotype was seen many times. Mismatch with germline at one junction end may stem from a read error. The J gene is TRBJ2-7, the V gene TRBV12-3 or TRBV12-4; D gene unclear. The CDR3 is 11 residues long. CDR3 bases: TGTGCCAGCAGCTTAGGTCACGAGCAGTACTTC. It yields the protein CASSLGHEQYF.

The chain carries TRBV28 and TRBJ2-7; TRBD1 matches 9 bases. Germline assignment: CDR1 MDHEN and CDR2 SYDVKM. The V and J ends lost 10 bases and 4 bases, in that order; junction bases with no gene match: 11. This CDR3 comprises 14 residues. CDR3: CAISYSGTGYEQYF. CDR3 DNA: TGTGCCATTAGTTACTCTGGGACAGGGTACGAGCAGTACTTC.